This is a list of T cell receptor beta chains from one sample in a study of cytomegalovirus exposure and HLA in healthy donors. Sequencing was performed with immunoSEQ multiplex PCR; in TCRdb, only in-frame clones are kept and a portion is missing. The table includes approximately 150,000 clones, roughly four fifths detected once. Sequencing input: PBMCs. Receptors originate from a man in his fifties or sixties in good health and CMV-seropositive. Both conserved end residues are part of each CDR3. A D gene is named only where the DNA matches it firmly. Clone size is not always given. Where it is, it says once, few, many or a class for expanded clones.

NA,11,TRBJ1-2,NA,TRBV20-1,TGCAGTGCTCTGACAGGAGCTGGCTACACCTTC,CSALTGAGYTF
TRBD1,14,TRBJ2-7,NA,TRBV15,TGTGCCACCAGCACCGGGACAGGGGGATCCGAGCAGTACTTC,CATSTGTGGSEQYF
NA,12,TRBJ2-3,NA,TRBV28,TGTGCCAGCCGGTCGAGCACAGATACGCAGTATTTT,CASRSSTDTQYF
NA,15,TRBJ2-7,NA,TRBV4-1,TGCGCCAGCAGCCCTATGGGAGGTCAGGGTTCCGAGCAGTACTTC,CASSPMGGQGSEQYF
TRBD1,14,TRBJ1-2,NA,TRBV2,TGTGCCAGCAGTACAACACAGGGGGACAATGGCTACACCTTC,CASSTTQGDNGYTF
TRBD1,16,TRBJ2-7,NA,TRBV4-3,TGCGCCAGCAGCCAAGACGAAGGGACAGGGGCAACCGAGCAGTACTTC,CASSQDEGTGATEQYF
TRBD1,15,TRBJ2-3,NA,TRBV4-2,TGTGCCAGCAGCCAGTCGGGATTACAGGGGAATACGCAGTATTTT,CASSQSGLQGNTQYF
NA,14,TRBJ1-2,NA,TRBV30,TGTGCCTGGAGTTTAAGGCAGGGCAACTATGGCTACACCTTC,CAWSLRQGNYGYTF
NA,15,TRBJ2-7,NA,TRBV28,TGTGCCAGCAGTTTATACGCGGGGAACTCCTACGAGCAGTACTTC,CASSLYAGNSYEQYF
TRBD1,14,TRBJ2-3,NA,TRBV9,TGTGCCAGCAGCAAAGGGACAGGGGAAAATACGCAGTATTTT,CASSKGTGENTQYF
NA,15,TRBJ2-3,NA,TRBV6-6,TGTGCCAGCATCTTCCACGACACGAGCACAGATACGCAGTATTTT,CASIFHDTSTDTQYF
TRBD2,14,TRBJ2-7,NA,TRBV29-1,TGCAGCGTTGAAAGAGCGGGAGCGGTTGACGAGCAGTACTTC,CSVERAGAVDEQYF
NA,20,TRBJ2-2,NA,TRBV23-1,TGCGCCAGCAGTCCCCTCCCGGAGGGGGCGGAGGGGCCGGACACCGGGGAGCTGTTTTTT,CASSPLPEGAEGPDTGELFF
TRBD2,17,TRBJ2-1,NA,TRBV13,TGTGCCAGCAGCTTAGGGGTCGGGAGGCCCCAAAAAGATGAGCAGTTCTTC,CASSLGVGRPQKDEQFF
NA,15,TRBJ2-7,NA,TRBV11-2,TGTGCCAGCAGCTTCGACGCACAGGTCATTTACGAGCAGTACTTC,CASSFDAQVIYEQYF
NA,16,TRBJ2-5,NA,TRBV5-1,TGCGCCAGCAGCCCCGGTGGTTCCCAGGCAGGGGAGACCCAGTACTTC,CASSPGGSQAGETQYF
TRBD2,14,TRBJ2-1,NA,TRBV7-7,TGTGCTAGCAGCTTATGGCGGGGGTCTAATGAGCAGTTCTTC,CASSLWRGSNEQFF
NA,14,TRBJ2-3,NA,TRBV5-1,TGCGCCAGCAGCTCCTTAAGCGGCGGGGATACGCAGTATTTT,CASSSLSGGDTQYF
TRBD1,17,TRBJ1-3,NA,TRBV14,TGTGCCAGCAGCCGGATAGGACAGGGGATTATGAGAAACACCATATATTTT,CASSRIGQGIMRNTIYF
TRBD2,21,TRBJ2-1,NA,TRBV19,TGTGCCAGTAGTATAGCCTTTGAGGGACTAGCGGGGGGGCCCCTCTACAATGAGCAGTTCTTC,CASSIAFEGLAGGPLYNEQFF
NA,12,TRBJ1-1,once,TRBV28,TGTGCCAGCAGAGAGATTAACACTGAAGCTTTCTTT,CASREINTEAFF
TRBD1,14,TRBJ1-4,NA,TRBV4-2,TGTGCCAGCAGCCAAGTCACAGGGGAAGAAAAACTGTTTTTT,CASSQVTGEEKLFF